This T cell receptor beta chain was retrieved from a study of T cell responses to AZD1222 COVID-19 vaccine. Points from the study as a whole: Among those given AZD1222, only 5 to 7 were seropositive at baseline. Receipt of two AZD1222 doses was followed by a rise in Spike-specific TCR breadth and depth. Repertoires were obtained solely post-peak T cell response.

As concerns this clone: Its specificity is not known.

From germline, CDR1 is SNHLY and CDR2 FYNNEI. V shed 6 bases, J shed 6 bases, and the junction held 8 bases outside the gene matches. The CDR3 spans 14 residues. The protocol was immunoSEQ multiplex PCR, while the TCRdb copy is restricted to in-frame clones and leaves out a portion. The sample carries 150,000 or so clones, less than 90% recorded once. The rearrangement links TRBV2 to TRBJ1-2; 9 bases line up with TRBD1. This TCR derives from an adult in good health. The sequencing here drew on peripheral blood, taken on day 0 of MenACWY control vaccination. The CDR3 loop reads CASSGTGGIDGYTF. The DNA for the CDR3 is TGTGCCAGCAGCGGAACAGGGGGCATCGATGGCTACACCTTC. Supplemented by reference TRBV2 and TRBJ1-2, the full variable domain reads EPEVTQTPSHQVTQMGQEVILRCVPISNHLYFYWYRQILGQKVEFLVSFYNNEISEKSEIFDDQFSVERPDGSNFTLKIRSTKLEDSAMYFCASSGTGGIDGYTFGSGTRLTVV.